Only a few counts were recorded for the clone carrying this T cell receptor beta chain. Its specificity is not known. The data originate from a study of vaccination and CD4 T cells after COVID-19. Across the study: The study enrolled six male and four female convalescents, two of whom were Hispanic.

Time point of the sample: late sampling 161 to 241 days after vaccination in three convalescent patients. Treatment of the sample: roughly 11-day PBMC culture with coronavirus spike peptide pools or control peptides (ViraFEST assay). Germline V gives CDR1 DFQATT, CDR2 SNEGSKA (reference sequence). The CDR3 totals 15 residues. V lost 6 bases and J lost 1; bases outside the gene matches: 9. The assay that was used to sequence DNA from cultured CD4+ T cells was the Oncomine TCR Beta short-read assay. MiXCR was run by TCRdb on the PCR reads, yielding one entry per CDR3 protein. The sample has around 18,000 distinct CDR3 sequences, 51% seen once.

The source of this sequence is a human donor who had recovered from COVID-19. The gene calls are TRBV20-1 and TRBJ2-3, with 8 bases aligning to TRBD1. Material: CD4+ T cells from blood, cultured in vitro, obtained about 7 months after SARS-CoV-2 vaccination. In DNA form, the CDR3 reads TGCAGTGCGAGGGACAGGTTGTTCGGCACAGATACGCAGTATTTT. This translates into CSARDRLFGTDTQYF.